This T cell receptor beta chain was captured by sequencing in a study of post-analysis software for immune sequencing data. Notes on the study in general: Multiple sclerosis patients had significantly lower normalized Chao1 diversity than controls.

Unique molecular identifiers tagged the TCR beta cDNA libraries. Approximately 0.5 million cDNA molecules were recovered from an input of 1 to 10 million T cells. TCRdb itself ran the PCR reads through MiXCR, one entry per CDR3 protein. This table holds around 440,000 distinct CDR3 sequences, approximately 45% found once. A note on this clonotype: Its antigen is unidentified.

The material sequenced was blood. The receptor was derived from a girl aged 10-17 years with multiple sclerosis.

CDR3 bases: TGTGCCAGCAGGGTCACTGCTAACTATGGCTACACCTTC. Translation gives CASRVTANYGYTF. The V call is TRBV2, the J call TRBJ1-2; D is unresolved. Looked up from germline, CDR1 is SNHLY and CDR2 is FYNNEI. CDR3 size: 13 residues. V lost 6 bases and J lost 0, with 8 bases in between.